This is a list of T cell receptor beta chains from one sample in a study of a mutant IDH1 vaccine in newly diagnosed glioma. TCRdb keeps only in-frame clones here, not all; method: immunoSEQ multiplex PCR. The data contain approximately 70,000 clones, 79% of them singletons. The starting material was PBMCs, obtained from a glioma patient treated with radiotherapy, temozolomide or both. The origin of the receptors is a middle-aged man with glioma. The CDR3 runs from the conserved cysteine through the conserved F or W. The D gene is left open where the match is weak. Part of the rows lack a size; the others show once, few, many or a class for expanded clones.

j_gene | d_gene | abundance | v_gene | CDR3aa | CDR3nt
TRBJ1-1 | . | . | TRBV27 | CASSLVDNTEAFF | TGTGCCAGCAGTTTAGTTGACAACACTGAAGCTTTCTTT
TRBJ1-2 | TRBD1 | . | TRBV30 | CAWSPGQGGYGYTF | TGTGCCTGGAGTCCGGGACAGGGAGGCTATGGCTACACCTTC
TRBJ1-3 | . | once | TRBV14 | CASSPRGSGNTIYF | TGTGCCAGCAGCCCACGGGGATCTGGAAACACCATATATTTT
TRBJ1-2 | . | . | TRBV5-8 | CASSLFQAQSLGYTF | TGTGCCAGCAGCTTGTTCCAGGCTCAGAGTTTGGGCTACACCTTC
TRBJ2-7 | TRBD1 | . | TRBV20-1 | CSGQGAYEQYF | TGCAGTGGACAGGGGGCCTACGAGCAGTACTTC
TRBJ2-7 | . | . | TRBV6-5 | CASSYNPGSSLYEQYF | TGTGCCAGCAGTTACAACCCCGGCTCCTCGCTCTACGAGCAGTACTTC
TRBJ2-7 | . | once | TRBV27 | CASRIDRFTYEQYF | TGTGCCAGCAGGATAGACAGATTCACTTACGAGCAGTACTTC
TRBJ2-3 | TRBD2 | . | TRBV7-2 | CASSRLAGGVDTQYF | TGTGCCAGCAGCCGACTAGCGGGTGGGGTAGATACGCAGTATTTT
TRBJ2-7 | TRBD1 | . | TRBV6-1 | CASSLDRGDYEQYF | TGTGCCAGCAGTCTGGACAGGGGAGACTACGAGCAGTACTTC
TRBJ2-3 | TRBD2 | . | TRBV4-2 | CASSQGSLAGNTDTQYF | TGTGCCAGCAGCCAAGGAAGCTTAGCGGGAAACACAGATACGCAGTATTTT
TRBJ1-1 | . | medium-sized | TRBV19 | CASSIQDGGGTEAFF | TGTGCCAGTAGTATCCAAGACGGGGGAGGGACTGAAGCTTTCTTT
TRBJ2-7 | TRBD2 | . | TRBV29-1 | CSVGGGFAYEQYF | TGCAGCGTTGGGGGGGGATTTGCCTACGAGCAGTACTTC
TRBJ1-3 | . | . | TRBV27 | CASSLSTPGNTIYF | TGTGCCAGCAGTTTATCGACACCAGGAAACACCATATATTTT
TRBJ1-1 | TRBD1 | . | TRBV5-5 | CASSWGQKNTEAFF | TGTGCCAGCAGCTGGGGACAGAAGAACACTGAAGCTTTCTTT
TRBJ1-2 | TRBD1 | . | TRBV5-4 | CASSLAKDRVYGYTF | TGTGCCAGCAGCTTGGCAAAGGACAGGGTCTATGGCTACACCTTC
TRBJ1-1 | . | once | TRBV10-1 | CASSETVNTEAFF | TGCGCCAGCAGTGAGACGGTGAACACTGAAGCTTTCTTT
TRBJ2-2 | TRBD1 | . | TRBV30 | CAWTDRRDTGELFF | TGTGCCTGGACGGACAGGCGCGACACCGGGGAGCTGTTTTTT
TRBJ2-5 | TRBD1 | once | TRBV9 | CASSVEGQGVWETQYF | TGTGCCAGCAGCGTAGAAGGGCAGGGGGTATGGGAGACCCAGTACTTC
TRBJ1-2 | . | . | TRBV6-5 | CASSRGQGSYGYTF | TGTGCCAGCAGTAGGGGCCAGGGAAGCTATGGCTACACCTTC
TRBJ1-3 | TRBD1 | few | TRBV7-9 | CASSMDRSSGNTIYF | TGTGCCAGCAGCATGGACAGGTCCTCTGGAAACACCATATATTTT
TRBJ2-6 | . | . | TRBV6-4 | CASSDSGANVLTF | TGTGCCAGCAGTGACAGTGGGGCCAACGTCCTGACTTTC
TRBJ2-3 | TRBD2 | few | TRBV10-3 | CAISGGLAGADTDTQYF | TGTGCCATCAGTGGGGGACTAGCGGGGGCCGACACAGATACGCAGTATTTT
TRBJ1-2 | . | . | TRBV14 | CASSLGGVYGYTF | TGTGCCAGCAGCCTAGGAGGGGTCTATGGCTACACCTTC
TRBJ2-3 | . | once | TRBV29-1 | CSVVEGGSSTDTQYF | TGCAGCGTTGTTGAGGGGGGCTCTAGCACAGATACGCAGTATTTT
TRBJ1-2 | TRBD1 | . | TRBV6-5 | CASSRGGDEGYTF | TGTGCCAGCAGCAGAGGGGGCGACGAGGGCTACACCTTC
TRBJ1-3 | TRBD1 | . | TRBV2 | CASSRTGVGNTIYF | TGTGCCAGCAGCCGGACAGGGGTAGGAAACACCATATATTTT
TRBJ2-3 | . | . | TRBV5-1 | CASSSTYTDTQYF | TGCGCCAGCAGCTCGACTTACACAGATACGCAGTATTTT
TRBJ2-3 | . | . | TRBV5-4 | CASSLGGFTDTQYF | TGTGCCAGCAGCTTGGGTGGGTTCACAGATACGCAGTATTTT